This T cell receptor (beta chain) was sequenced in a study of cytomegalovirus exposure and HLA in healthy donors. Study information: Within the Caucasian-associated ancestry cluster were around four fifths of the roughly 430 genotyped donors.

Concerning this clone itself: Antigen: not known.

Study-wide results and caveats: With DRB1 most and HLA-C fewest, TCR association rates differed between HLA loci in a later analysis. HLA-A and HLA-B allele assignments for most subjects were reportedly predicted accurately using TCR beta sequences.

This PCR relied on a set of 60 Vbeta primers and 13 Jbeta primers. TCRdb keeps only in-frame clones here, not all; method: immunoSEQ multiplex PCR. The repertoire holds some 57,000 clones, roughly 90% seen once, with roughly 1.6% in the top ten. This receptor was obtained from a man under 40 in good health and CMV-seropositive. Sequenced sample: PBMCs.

This CDR3 is CASAGWDEQFF. The CDR3 region has the DNA TGTGCCAGCGCCGGGTGGGATGAGCAGTTCTTC. The genes are TRBV7-9 and TRBJ2-1; D gene unclear. The CDR3 loop spans 11 amino acids. The germline gives CDR1 SEHNR, CDR2 FQNEAQ (reference sequence). V was cut by 8 bases and J by 8 bases, with 10 bases left in between.